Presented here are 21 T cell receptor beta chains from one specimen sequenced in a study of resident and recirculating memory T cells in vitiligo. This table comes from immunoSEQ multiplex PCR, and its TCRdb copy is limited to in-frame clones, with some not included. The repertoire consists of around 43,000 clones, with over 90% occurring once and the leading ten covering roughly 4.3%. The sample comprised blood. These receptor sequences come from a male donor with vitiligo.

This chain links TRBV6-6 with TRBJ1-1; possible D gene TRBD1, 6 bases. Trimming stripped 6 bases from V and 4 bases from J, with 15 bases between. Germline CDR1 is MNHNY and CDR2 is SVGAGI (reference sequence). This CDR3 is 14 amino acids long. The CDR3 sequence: CASRSGAVGTEAFF. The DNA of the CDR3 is TGTGCCAGCAGATCAGGGGCTGTGGGCACTGAAGCTTTCTTT.

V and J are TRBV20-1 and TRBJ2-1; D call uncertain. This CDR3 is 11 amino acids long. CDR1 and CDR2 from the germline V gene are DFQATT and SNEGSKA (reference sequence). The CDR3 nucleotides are TGCAGCCGCGGCAGTTACAATGAGCAGTTCTTC. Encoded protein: CSRGSYNEQFF.

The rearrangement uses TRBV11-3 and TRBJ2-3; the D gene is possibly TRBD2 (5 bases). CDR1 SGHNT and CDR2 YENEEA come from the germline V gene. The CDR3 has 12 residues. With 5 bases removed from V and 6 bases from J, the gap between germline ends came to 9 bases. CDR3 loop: CASSPPGDTQYF. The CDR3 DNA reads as TGTGCCAGCAGCCCTCCGGGGGATACGCAGTATTTT.

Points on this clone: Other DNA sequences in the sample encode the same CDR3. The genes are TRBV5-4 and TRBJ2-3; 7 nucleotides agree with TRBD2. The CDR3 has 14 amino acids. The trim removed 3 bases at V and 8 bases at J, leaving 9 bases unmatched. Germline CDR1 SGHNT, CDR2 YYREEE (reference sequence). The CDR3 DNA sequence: TGTGCCAGCAGCTCCCGGGGGGTAGCTTCTACGCAGTATTTT. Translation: CASSSRGVASTQYF.

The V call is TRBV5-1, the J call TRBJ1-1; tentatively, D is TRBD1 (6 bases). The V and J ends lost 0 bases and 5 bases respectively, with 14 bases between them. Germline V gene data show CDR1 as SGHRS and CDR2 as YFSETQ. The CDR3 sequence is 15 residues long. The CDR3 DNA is TGCGCCAGCAGCTTGGAAGGGGGACGGAGGACTGAAGCTTTCTTT. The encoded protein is CASSLEGGRRTEAFF.

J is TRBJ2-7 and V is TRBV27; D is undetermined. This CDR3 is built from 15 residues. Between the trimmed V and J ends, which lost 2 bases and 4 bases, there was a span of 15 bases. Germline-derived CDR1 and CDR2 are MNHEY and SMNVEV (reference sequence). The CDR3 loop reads CASSLEVGQLYEQYF. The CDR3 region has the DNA TGTGCCAGCAGTTTAGAGGTGGGTCAGTTATACGAGCAGTACTTC.

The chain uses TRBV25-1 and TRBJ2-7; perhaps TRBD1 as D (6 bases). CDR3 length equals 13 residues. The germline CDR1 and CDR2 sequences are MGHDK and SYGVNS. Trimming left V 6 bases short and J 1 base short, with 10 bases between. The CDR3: CASRITGSYEQYF. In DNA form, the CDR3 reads TGTGCCAGCAGGATAACAGGGTCCTACGAGCAGTACTTC.

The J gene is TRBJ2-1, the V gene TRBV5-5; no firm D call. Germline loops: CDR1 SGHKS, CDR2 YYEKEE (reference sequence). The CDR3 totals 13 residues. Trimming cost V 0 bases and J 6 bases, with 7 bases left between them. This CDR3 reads CASSLGSRNEQFF. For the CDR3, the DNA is TGTGCCAGCAGCTTGGGGAGTCGCAATGAGCAGTTCTTC.

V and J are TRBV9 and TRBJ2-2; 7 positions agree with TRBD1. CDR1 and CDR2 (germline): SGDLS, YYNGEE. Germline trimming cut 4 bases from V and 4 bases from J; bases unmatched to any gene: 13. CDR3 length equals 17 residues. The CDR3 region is CASSFPRGRTGTGELFF. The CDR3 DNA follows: TGTGCCAGCAGCTTCCCTCGGGGCAGGACAGGCACCGGGGAGCTGTTTTTT. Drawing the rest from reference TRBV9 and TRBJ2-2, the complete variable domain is DSGVTQTPKHLITATGQRVTLRCSPRSGDLSVYWYQQSLDQGLQFLIQYYNGEERAKGNILERFSAQQFPDLHSELNLSSLELGDSALYFCASSFPRGRTGTGELFFGEGSRLTVL.

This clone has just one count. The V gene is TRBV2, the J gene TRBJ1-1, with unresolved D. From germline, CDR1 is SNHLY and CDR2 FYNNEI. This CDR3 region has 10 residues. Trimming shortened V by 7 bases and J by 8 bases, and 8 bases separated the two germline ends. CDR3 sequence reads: CASTVPEAFF. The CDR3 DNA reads TGTGCCAGCACGGTCCCCGAAGCTTTCTTT.

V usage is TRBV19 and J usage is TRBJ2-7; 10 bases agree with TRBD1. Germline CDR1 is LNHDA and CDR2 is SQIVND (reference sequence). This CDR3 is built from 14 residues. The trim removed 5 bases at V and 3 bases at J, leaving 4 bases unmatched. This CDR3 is CASSWTGGDYEQYF. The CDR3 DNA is TGTGCCAGTAGTTGGACAGGGGGGGACTACGAGCAGTACTTC.

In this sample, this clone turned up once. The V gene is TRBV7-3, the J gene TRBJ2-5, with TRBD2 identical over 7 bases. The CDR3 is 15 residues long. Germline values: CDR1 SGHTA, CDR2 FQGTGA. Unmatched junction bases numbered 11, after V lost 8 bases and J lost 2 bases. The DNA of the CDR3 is TGTGCCAGCCCGGGGTGGAAAGCGGGGCAAGAGACCCAGTACTTC. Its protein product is CASPGWKAGQETQYF.

CDR3 protein: CASSFTGTGRGDTQYF. CDR3 bases: TGTGCCAGCAGCTTCACCGGGACAGGGAGGGGGGATACGCAGTATTTT. V and J are TRBV5-6 and TRBJ2-3; 9 bases map to TRBD1. J lost 6 bases, V lost 2 bases, and 10 bases had no gene match. This CDR3 is built from 16 residues. Per germline, CDR1 SGHDT and CDR2 YYEEEE.

The CDR3 is CASKPGTGPHGTQYF. In DNA form, the CDR3 reads TGTGCCAGCAAGCCCGGGACAGGACCACACGGGACCCAGTACTTC. The V call is TRBV2, the J call TRBJ2-5; 8 nucleotides match TRBD1. CDR1 and CDR2 (germline): SNHLY, FYNNEI. The CDR3 covers 15 residues. The ends lost 7 bases at V and 7 bases at J; junction bases unmatched: 14.

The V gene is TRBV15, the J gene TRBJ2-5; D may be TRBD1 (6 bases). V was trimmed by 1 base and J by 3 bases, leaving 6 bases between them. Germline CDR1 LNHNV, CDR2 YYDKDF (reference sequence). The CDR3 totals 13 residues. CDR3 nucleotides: TGTGCCACCAGCAGAGGGACAGAAGAGACCCAGTACTTC. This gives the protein CATSRGTEETQYF.

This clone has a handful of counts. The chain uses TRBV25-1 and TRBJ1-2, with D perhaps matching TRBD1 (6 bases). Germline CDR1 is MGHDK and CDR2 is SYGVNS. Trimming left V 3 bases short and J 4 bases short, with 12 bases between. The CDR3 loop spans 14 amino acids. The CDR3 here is CASSDGQSRYGYTF. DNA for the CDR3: TGTGCCAGCAGTGACGGACAGTCCCGCTATGGCTACACCTTC.

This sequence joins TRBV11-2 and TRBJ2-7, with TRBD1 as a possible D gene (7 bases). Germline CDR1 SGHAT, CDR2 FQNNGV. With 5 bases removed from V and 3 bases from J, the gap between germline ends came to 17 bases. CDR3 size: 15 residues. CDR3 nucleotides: TGTGCCAGCAGCCCAGGGGCCCAGGGGGGCTACGAGCAGTACTTC. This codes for CASSPGAQGGYEQYF. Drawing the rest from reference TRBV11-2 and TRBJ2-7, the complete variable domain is EAGVAQSPRYKIIEKRQSVAFWCNPISGHATLYWYQQILGQGPKLLIQFQNNGVVDDSQLPKDRFSAERLKGVDSTLKIQPAKLEDSAVYLCASSPGAQGGYEQYFGPGTRLTVT.

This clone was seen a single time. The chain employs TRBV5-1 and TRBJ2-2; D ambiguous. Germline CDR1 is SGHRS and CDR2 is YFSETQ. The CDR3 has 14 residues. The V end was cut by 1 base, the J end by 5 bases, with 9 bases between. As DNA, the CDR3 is TGCGCCAGCAGCTTGAATTTCGGTACCGGGGAGCTGTTTTTT. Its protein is CASSLNFGTGELFF.

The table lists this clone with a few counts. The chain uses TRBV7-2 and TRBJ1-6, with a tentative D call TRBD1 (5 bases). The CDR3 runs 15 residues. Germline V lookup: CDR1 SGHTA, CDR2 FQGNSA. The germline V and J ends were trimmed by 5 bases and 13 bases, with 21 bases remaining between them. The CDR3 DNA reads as TGTGCCAGCAGCGCGGTCGGGCAGGGTGGGTCCCCCCTCCACTTT. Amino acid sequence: CASSAVGQGGSPLHF.

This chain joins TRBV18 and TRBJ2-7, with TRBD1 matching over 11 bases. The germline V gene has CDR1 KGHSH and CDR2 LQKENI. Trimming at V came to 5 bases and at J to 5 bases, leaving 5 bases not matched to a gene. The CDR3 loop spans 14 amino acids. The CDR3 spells CASSAGQGGHEQYF. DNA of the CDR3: TGTGCCAGCTCAGCGGGACAGGGGGGCCACGAGCAGTACTTC. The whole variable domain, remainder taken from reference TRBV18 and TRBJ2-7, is NAGVMQNPRHLVRRRGQEARLRCSPMKGHSHVYWYRQLPEEGLKFMVYLQKENIIDESGMPKERFSAEFPKEGPSILRIQQVVRGDSAAYFCASSAGQGGHEQYFGPGTRLTVT.

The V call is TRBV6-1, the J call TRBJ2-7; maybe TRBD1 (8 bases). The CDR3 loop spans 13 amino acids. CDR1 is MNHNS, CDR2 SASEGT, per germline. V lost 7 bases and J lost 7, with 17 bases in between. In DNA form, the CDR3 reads TGTGCCAGCACCAATACACAGGGGGGGGAGCAGTACTTC. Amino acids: CASTNTQGGEQYF.